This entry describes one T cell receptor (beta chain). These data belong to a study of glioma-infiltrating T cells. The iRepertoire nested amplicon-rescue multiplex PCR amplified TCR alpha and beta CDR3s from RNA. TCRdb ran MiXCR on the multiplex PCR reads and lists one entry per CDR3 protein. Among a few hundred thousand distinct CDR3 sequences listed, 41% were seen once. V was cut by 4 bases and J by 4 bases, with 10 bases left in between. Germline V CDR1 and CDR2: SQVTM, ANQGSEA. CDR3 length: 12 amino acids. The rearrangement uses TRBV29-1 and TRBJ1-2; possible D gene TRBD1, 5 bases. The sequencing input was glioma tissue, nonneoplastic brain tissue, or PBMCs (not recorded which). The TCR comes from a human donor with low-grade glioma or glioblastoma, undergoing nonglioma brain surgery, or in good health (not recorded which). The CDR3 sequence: CSVAGGVYGYTF. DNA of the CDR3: TGCAGCGTTGCCGGGGGTGTCTATGGCTACACCTTC.